This T cell receptor beta chain was documented in a study of shared clonotypes between healthy human individuals. General study results and limits: Generally, estimated richness proved larger in naive subsets than it did in memory subsets. Non-shared clonotypes had lower generation probabilities than clonotypes shared by all four sorted-subset donors.

Generated by immunoSEQ multiplex PCR, the TCRdb table keeps only in-frame clones and is missing some. The sample lists hundreds of thousands of clones, 90% to 96% occurring once. For this clone: No antigen is known for it.

J gave up 2 bases and V 3 bases, and 6 bases lay outside the gene matches. Looked up from germline, CDR1 is KGHSH and CDR2 is LQKENI. The CDR3 is 16 amino acids. This chain uses TRBV18 with TRBJ2-1; 8 positions agree with TRBD2. The receptor comes from a woman aged 30 to 39 in good health. Sequenced material: naive CD4+ T cells sorted from blood. The subset here: CD45RA+ positively selected. The CDR3 DNA reads as TGTGCCAGCTCACCGCCTAGCGGGTTAACCTACAATGAGCAGTTCTTC. This codes for CASSPPSGLTYNEQFF.